What follows describes a single T cell receptor (beta chain). The antigen is not known. The data belong to a study of OX40 agonist ivuxolimab in advanced cancers. About the research overall: Intravenous ivuxolimab at 0.01 to 10 mg/kg was given to patients every 2 weeks. Under the entry rules, prior anti-PD-1, anti-PD-L1 or anti-CTLA-4 therapy was allowed, and about 38% had some. Points from the study as a whole: By week 6 at 0.1 to 3.0 mg/kg, blood CD4+ and CD8+ T cells had expanded clonally.

Germline lookup yields CDR1 SNHLY and CDR2 FYNNEI. Trimming shortened V by 4 bases and J by 3 bases, and 8 bases separated the two germline ends. The CDR3 is 13 amino acids. The assay was immunoSEQ multiplex PCR, and TCRdb's table has in-frame clones only and misses some. The sample includes approximately 80,000 clones, 90% of them seen just once. This sequence was found in an adult with an advanced solid tumor such as melanoma, head and neck, liver or kidney cancer. The sample was CD4+ or CD8+ T cells sorted from blood, taken in a trial of the OX40 agonist ivuxolimab. The V and J genes are TRBV2 and TRBJ2-3, with D unresolved. The CDR3 is CASSVEETDTQYF. The CDR3 coding sequence is TGTGCCAGCAGTGTAGAGGAAACAGATACGCAGTATTTT.